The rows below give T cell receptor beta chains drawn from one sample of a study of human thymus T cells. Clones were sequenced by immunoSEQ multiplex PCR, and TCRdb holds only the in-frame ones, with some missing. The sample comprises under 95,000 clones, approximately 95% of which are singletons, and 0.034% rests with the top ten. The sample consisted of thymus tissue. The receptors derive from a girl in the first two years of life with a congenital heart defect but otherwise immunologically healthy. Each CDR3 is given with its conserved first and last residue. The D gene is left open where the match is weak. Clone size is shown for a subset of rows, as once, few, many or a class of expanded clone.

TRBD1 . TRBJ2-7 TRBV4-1 TGCGCCAGCAGCCAAGCCCCACAGGGGAAGGTCTACGAGCAGTACTTC CASSQAPQGKVYEQYF
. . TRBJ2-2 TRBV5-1 TGCGCCAGCGGGAGGACTTCACACACCGGGGAGCTGTTTTTT CASGRTSHTGELFF
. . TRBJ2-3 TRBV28 TGTGCCAGCAGTCTGACAGTTGGGACTAGCACAGATACGCAGTATTTT CASSLTVGTSTDTQYF
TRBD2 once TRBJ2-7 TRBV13 TGTGCCAGCAGCCATCCCCGGGCGAAGCGGGAGTTTGTCGAGCAGTACTTC CASSHPRAKREFVEQYF
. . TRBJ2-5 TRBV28 TGTGCCAGCTACACAACAGGCACTCTGGAGACCCAGTACTTC CASYTTGTLETQYF
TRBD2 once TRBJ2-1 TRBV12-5 TGTGCTAGTGGCACCGGGACTAGCGGGAGTAATGAGCAGTTCTTC CASGTGTSGSNEQFF
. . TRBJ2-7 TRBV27 TGTGCCAGCAGTTTATCTTCCCTGGTAAGCTCCTACGAGCAGTACTTC CASSLSSLVSSYEQYF
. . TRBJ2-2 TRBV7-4 TGTGCCAGCAGCTCAATACAGGGGAACACCGGGGAGCTGTTTTTT CASSSIQGNTGELFF
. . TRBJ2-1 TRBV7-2 TGTGCCAGCAGCCTCTCGTCCAGGCCAGGGTCGGGTGAGCAGTTCTTC CASSLSSRPGSGEQFF
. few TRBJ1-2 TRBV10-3 TGTGCCATCAGTGAGTCAAACCTCCACTATGGCTACACCTTC CAISESNLHYGYTF
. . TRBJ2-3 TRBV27 TGTGCCAGCAGTTTGATGGCGCTCACAGATACGCAGTATTTT CASSLMALTDTQYF
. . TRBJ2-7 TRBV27 TGTGCCAGCAGTTTACGCTCCTCGGGTATAGGCGAGCAGTACTTC CASSLRSSGIGEQYF
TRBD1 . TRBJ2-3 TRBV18 TGTGCCAGCTCAAAACTTACAACAGGGGGCGCTCCCCATACGCAGTATTTT CASSKLTTGGAPHTQYF
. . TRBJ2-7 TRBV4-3 TGCGCCAGCAGCCGAATGGGGGGCGAAGGCTACGAGCAGTACTTC CASSRMGGEGYEQYF
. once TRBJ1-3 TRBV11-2 TGTGCCAGCAGCTTAGAGTCGGGGGGGACTGGAAACACCATATATTTT CASSLESGGTGNTIYF
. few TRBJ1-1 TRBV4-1 TGCGCCAGCAGCCTGGCGACCGCAGATCCTGAAGCTTTCTTT CASSLATADPEAFF
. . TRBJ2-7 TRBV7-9 TGTGCCAGCAGCGTACAAGCCTCCGGGACGCCTTCCTACGAGCAGTACTTC CASSVQASGTPSYEQYF
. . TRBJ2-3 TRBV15 TGTGCCACCAGCAGAGATCGATGGGACGAGGGCACAGATACGCAGTATTTT CATSRDRWDEGTDTQYF
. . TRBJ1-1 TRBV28 TGTGCCAGCAGTTTAAAGGGCCCTCGCCGAGGCACTGAAGCTTTCTTT CASSLKGPRRGTEAFF
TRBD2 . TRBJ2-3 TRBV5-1 TGCGCCAGCAGCTCGGGGACTAGCGTAAATCCCTGGGGCACAGATACGCAGTATTTT CASSSGTSVNPWGTDTQYF
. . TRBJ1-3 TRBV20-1 TGCAGTGCTAGTGGGGGAAACACCATATATTTT CSASGGNTIYF
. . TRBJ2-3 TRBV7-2 TGTGCCAGCAGCCGCCCTCGGGAGCGGACTAGCACAGATACGCAGTATTTT CASSRPRERTSTDTQYF
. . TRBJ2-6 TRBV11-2 TGTGCCAGCAGCTTAGATCAGTTCCGGGTAGATCTCTCTGGGGCCAACGTCCTGACTTTC CASSLDQFRVDLSGANVLTF
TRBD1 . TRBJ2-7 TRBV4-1 TGCGCCAGCAGCCAAGGGACAGGGATTTCCTACGAGCAGTACTTC CASSQGTGISYEQYF
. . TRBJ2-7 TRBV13 TGTGCCAGCAGCCGCTACCCCGTGACCTACACCTACGAGCAGTACTTC CASSRYPVTYTYEQYF
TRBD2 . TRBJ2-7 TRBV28 TGTGCCAGCAGTCCCCATCGACTAGCTCCTTACGAGCAGTACTTC CASSPHRLAPYEQYF
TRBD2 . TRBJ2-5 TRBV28 TGTGCCAGCAGCCCTTGGGACTACGAAGAGACCCAGTACTTC CASSPWDYEETQYF
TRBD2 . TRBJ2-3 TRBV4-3 TGCGCCAGCAGCCAAGGTAGCGGGAGTGGTCGGGAGGGGACAGATACGCAGTATTTT CASSQGSGSGREGTDTQYF